These 11 T cell receptor beta chains share one sample of origin, sequenced in a study of T-cell reconstitution after alpha-beta-depleted transplantation in children. Unique molecular identifiers featured in how the TCRbeta library was prepared. Via MiXCR, TCRdb re-called the PCR reads, giving one row per CDR3 protein. The sample carries 300,000 to 400,000 distinct CDR3 sequences, around 15% recorded once. The specimen was PBMCs, mostly from graft donor cells, collected 360 days after TCRalphabeta/CD19-depleted stem cell transplant. The receptors were gathered from a male patient under 10 years old who had a stem cell transplant for acute lymphoblastic leukemia, so the T cells may come from the graft donor.

The rearrangement joins TRBV5-1 to TRBJ2-1, with TRBD1 identical over 10 bases. The J segment lost 9 bases and the V segment lost 7 bases, leaving 10 bases of the junction unmatched. This CDR3 is 14 amino acids long. The germline V gene encodes CDR1 SGHRS and CDR2 YFSETQ. The CDR3 nucleotides are TGCGCCAGCCTCCGGGACAGGGGTGGCGGTGAGCAGTTCTTC. Its protein is CASLRDRGGGEQFF.

This chain connects TRBV2 to TRBJ2-2; TRBD1 aligns across 11 bases. V dropped 7 bases and J dropped 0; count of bases not matched to a gene: 7. This CDR3 is built from 17 residues. The germline V gene encodes CDR1 SNHLY and CDR2 FYNNEI. This CDR3 is CASIPPGQGANTGELFF. DNA of the CDR3: TGTGCCAGCATTCCACCGGGACAGGGGGCGAACACCGGGGAGCTGTTTTTT.

The chain carries TRBV20-1 and TRBJ2-5; possible D gene TRBD1, 5 bases. The CDR3 spans 11 residues. Germline V gene sequence: CDR1 DFQATT, CDR2 SNEGSKA (reference sequence). Deletions cut 1 base from V and 7 bases from J, with 7 bases between. The chain's CDR3 is CSARVGATQYF. The CDR3 DNA follows: TGCAGTGCTAGAGTTGGGGCGACCCAGTACTTC.

This clonotype was seen many times. The chain employs TRBV15 and TRBJ2-1; D is uncertain. Looked up from germline, CDR1 is LNHNV and CDR2 is YYDKDF (reference sequence). Trimming removed 0 bases at V and 4 bases at J, with 10 bases between. This CDR3 region has 15 residues. The CDR3 DNA is TGTGCCACCAGCAGAGATATCGTTTATTACAATGAGCAGTTCTTC. Residues: CATSRDIVYYNEQFF.

The chain links TRBV5-5 to TRBJ2-3; TRBD2 matches 10 bases. The ends lost 0 bases at V and 2 bases at J; junction bases unmatched: 3. Germline V lookup: CDR1 SGHKS, CDR2 YYEKEE (reference sequence). The CDR3 covers 16 residues. The chain's CDR3 is CASSLGSGGTTDTQYF. CDR3 DNA: TGTGCCAGCAGCTTGGGTAGCGGGGGGACCACAGATACGCAGTATTTT.

This clonotype was seen more than once but under ten times. The rearrangement joins TRBV27 to TRBJ2-2; either TRBD1 or TRBD2 may supply D (6 bases each). Germline V gives CDR1 MNHEY, CDR2 SMNVEV (reference sequence). V was pared by 0 bases and J by 1 base, with 12 bases between. This CDR3 comprises 17 residues. The CDR3 here is CASSLSGGGKNTGELFF. The CDR3 DNA is TGTGCCAGCAGTTTATCAGGGGGAGGCAAGAACACCGGGGAGCTGTTTTTT.

This clonotype was picked up a small number of times. The chain combines TRBV29-1 with TRBJ2-1; D is unresolved. Germline V gene data show CDR1 as SQVTM and CDR2 as ANQGSEA. V dropped 3 bases and J dropped 13 bases, with 10 bases sitting between them. The CDR3 contains 10 residues. In nucleotides, the CDR3 is TGCAGCGTTGAGGCTAGACCCCAGTTCTTC. Translated, it gives CSVEARPQFF.

This clonotype has ten or more counts. The J gene is TRBJ2-1, the V gene TRBV12-3 or TRBV12-4, with D possibly matching TRBD2 (6 bases). This CDR3 has 14 amino acids. The ends were cut back, 8 bases at V and 9 bases at J, with 20 bases in the middle. Here the CDR3 reads CASCVGTGLGEQFF. CDR3 sequence (DNA): TGTGCCAGCTGTGTGGGGACTGGGTTGGGTGAGCAGTTCTTC.

This clonotype was counted only a few times. This chain joins TRBV12-3 or TRBV12-4 and TRBJ1-2; TRBD1 is a possible D gene (5 bases). This CDR3 is built from 11 residues. Trimming took off 4 bases at V and 8 bases at J, with 8 bases between the two ends. The CDR3 spells CASSSQGGYTF. The CDR3 DNA is TGTGCCAGCAGTTCCCAGGGCGGCTACACCTTC.

This clonotype was counted between two and nine times. The rearrangement links TRBV6-2 or TRBV6-3 to TRBJ2-1; 14 bases are a match to TRBD2. The germline V gene encodes CDR1 MNHEY and CDR2 SVGEGT. The CDR3 consists of 16 residues. Losses at the gene ends were 6 bases for V and 8 bases for J; bases not matched to a gene: 9. DNA of the CDR3: TGTGCCAGCAGGTCGGGACTAGCGGGAGCTGGCCATGAGCAGTTCTTC. Amino acid sequence: CASRSGLAGAGHEQFF.

The chain is built from TRBV5-1 and TRBJ2-5; perhaps TRBD1 as D (5 bases). V lost 2 bases, J lost 5 bases, and 13 bases lay in between. This CDR3 contains 14 residues. The germline gives CDR1 SGHRS, CDR2 YFSETQ. The CDR3 sequence: CASSLGQAVETQYF. CDR3 nucleotide sequence: TGCGCCAGCAGCTTAGGACAAGCAGTGGAGACCCAGTACTTC.